Each of the 20 T cell receptor beta chains below was sequenced from the same sample in a study of shared clonotypes between healthy human individuals. Naive-designated CD8 cells lacked CD45RO, were positively enriched for CCR7, and omitted terminally differentiated effector memory CD45RA+ cells. Clones were read by immunoSEQ multiplex PCR, and TCRdb kept only the in-frame ones, dropping some. This table has hundreds of thousands of clones, roughly 95% appearing once. The sample taken for sequencing was naive CD8+ T cells sorted from blood. The receptors here all came from a woman aged 25 to 39 in good health.

The V gene is TRBV5-6, the J gene TRBJ1-5; no firm D call. Germline lookup yields CDR1 SGHDT and CDR2 YYEEEE. V was trimmed by 2 bases and J by 3 bases, leaving 9 bases between them. The CDR3 spans 14 residues. In DNA, the CDR3 is TGTGCCAGCAGCTTTAAGGGAATCAATCAGCCCCAGCATTTT. Translated: CASSFKGINQPQHF.

This rearrangement joins TRBV15 to TRBJ1-3, with D possibly being TRBD1 (5 bases). The V and J ends lost 0 bases and 4 bases respectively, with 10 bases between them. Germline V gene lookup returns CDR1 LNHNV and CDR2 YYDKDF (reference sequence). This CDR3 region has 15 residues. The CDR3 coding sequence is TGTGCCACCAGCAGAGAACGGGGACCCGGAAACACCATATATTTT. This encodes CATSRERGPGNTIYF.

The chain has TRBV7-6 and TRBJ2-3, with TRBD1 matching over 7 bases. Per germline, CDR1 SGHVS and CDR2 FNYEAQ. This CDR3 spans 18 amino acids. With V trimmed by 1 base and J by 0 bases, 10 bases remained unmatched. The CDR3 loop is CASSLGQGNGLSTDTQYF. The CDR3 DNA follows: TGTGCCAGCAGCTTAGGACAGGGTAACGGGCTTAGCACAGATACGCAGTATTTT.

This chain uses TRBV7-6 with TRBJ1-1; D is unclear. The germline V gene encodes CDR1 SGHVS and CDR2 FNYEAQ. The CDR3 has 15 residues. Trimming took 1 base from V and 0 from J, leaving 9 bases between them. In nucleotides, the CDR3 is TGTGCCAGCAGCTTAGAAGGTGGACTGAACACTGAAGCTTTCTTT. Translation: CASSLEGGLNTEAFF. Complete variable domain (other parts from reference TRBV7-6 and TRBJ1-1): GAGVSQSPRYKVTKRGQDVALRCDPISGHVSLYWYRQALGQGPEFLTYFNYEAQQDKSGLPNDRFSAERPEGSISTLTIQRTEQRDSAMYRCASSLEGGLNTEAFFGQGTRLTVV.

The CDR3 here is CSVGVGNTEAFF. The CDR3 DNA sequence: TGCAGCGTTGGAGTGGGAAACACTGAAGCTTTCTTT. The chain links TRBV29-1 to TRBJ1-1; D ambiguous. CDR3 length: 12 residues. V lost 4 bases and J lost 2, with 8 bases in between. Germline V CDR1 and CDR2: SQVTM, ANQGSEA.

V usage is TRBV14 and J usage is TRBJ2-1; possibly TRBD2 for D (6 bases). The CDR3 is made up of 15 amino acids. The germline V and J ends were trimmed by 4 bases and 6 bases, with 16 bases remaining between them. CDR1 is SGHDN, CDR2 FVKESK, per germline. CDR3 protein: CASSRVRGTPNEQFF. The CDR3 nucleotides are TGTGCCAGCAGCCGGGTCCGGGGGACCCCCAATGAGCAGTTCTTC.

V usage is TRBV27 and J usage is TRBJ1-2; no clear D. The CDR3 runs to 17 residues. From germline, CDR1 is MNHEY and CDR2 SMNVEV (reference sequence). V was pared by 2 bases and J by 2 bases, with 18 bases between. The CDR3 nucleotides read TGTGCCAGCAGTTTAAACGGTGACGTCCTTACAAACTATGGCTACACCTTC. It yields the protein CASSLNGDVLTNYGYTF.

The rearrangement links TRBV28 to TRBJ2-7; 11 bases line up with TRBD1. The CDR3 runs to 15 residues. Unmatched junction bases numbered 4, after V lost 4 bases and J lost 2 bases. In germline, CDR1 is MDHEN, CDR2 SYDVKM. CDR3 DNA: TGTGCCAGCAGTTCCGGACAGGGGGCACCCTACGAGCAGTACTTC. Its protein is CASSSGQGAPYEQYF.

J is TRBJ2-5 and V is TRBV5-6, with D possibly matching TRBD1 (5 bases). The J call is in doubt because the DNA end fits TRBJ2-7 better. Germline CDR1 is SGHDT and CDR2 is YYEEEE. The CDR3 has 14 residues. DNA of the CDR3: TGTGCCAGCAGCGACGGACAAAGCTCCTACGAGCAGTACTTC. This encodes CASSDGQSSYEQYF.

A note on this clone: Other DNA sequences in the same sample also yield this CDR3. In DNA form, the CDR3 reads TGTGCCAGCAGTTCCGGCATGAACACTGAAGCTTTCTTT. Translation: CASSSGMNTEAFF. The genes are TRBV6-5 and TRBJ1-1; D unresolved. The germline CDR1 and CDR2 sequences are MNHEY and SVGAGI. V shed 4 bases and J shed 0 bases, with 6 bases lying between them. The CDR3 is 13 amino acids.

Points on this clone: Within the sample, other DNA sequences also encode this same CDR3. The chain is built from TRBV27 and TRBJ2-1, with TRBD1 identical over 7 bases. This CDR3 spans 13 amino acids. Germline loops: CDR1 MNHEY, CDR2 SMNVEV (reference sequence). The V gene end was trimmed by 5 bases and the J gene end by 7 bases; junction bases not matched to a gene: 5. The CDR3 loop reads CASSLDRVNEQFF. In DNA form, the CDR3 reads TGTGCCAGCAGTCTAGACAGGGTGAATGAGCAGTTCTTC.

V usage is TRBV4-1 and J usage is TRBJ2-5; no definite D call. The J call may be mistaken, given a closer DNA end match to TRBJ2-7. Germline values: CDR1 MGHRA, CDR2 YSYEKL. The CDR3 runs 15 residues. Here the CDR3 reads CASSQEQGYGYEQYF. The CDR3 DNA reads TGCGCCAGCAGCCAAGAGCAAGGGTATGGCTACGAGCAGTACTTC.

The J gene is TRBJ2-1, the V gene TRBV7-8, with unresolved D. V was shortened by 5 bases and J by 7 bases, with 15 bases between the two germline ends. The CDR3 covers 14 residues. Germline V gene lookup returns CDR1 SGHVS and CDR2 FQNEAQ. The CDR3 loop reads CASSKLPVGNEQFF. The DNA for the CDR3 is TGTGCCAGCAGCAAACTCCCCGTGGGGAATGAGCAGTTCTTC.

This clone was seen only once. The gene calls are TRBV19 and TRBJ1-2; D unclear. This CDR3 has 14 amino acids. V shed 9 bases and J shed 4 bases, with 18 bases lying between them. Germline CDR1 is LNHDA and CDR2 is SQIVND (reference sequence). CDR3 nucleotides: TGTGCCAGCTTGGAGAACGACGGCCCCTATGGCTACACCTTC. Translated, it gives CASLENDGPYGYTF.

J is TRBJ1-5 and V is TRBV27; TRBD1 is a possible D gene (5 bases). There are 14 residues in the CDR3. Per the germline V gene, CDR1 is MNHEY and CDR2 is SMNVEV (reference sequence). V was pared by 7 bases and J by 2 bases, with 12 bases between. CDR3 protein: CASTPGPGNQPQHF. The CDR3 DNA is TGTGCCAGCACACCGGGGCCGGGCAATCAGCCCCAGCATTTT.

The rearrangement uses TRBV10-3 and TRBJ2-7; D uncertain. The germline V gene has CDR1 ENHRY and CDR2 SYGVKD. V gave up 4 bases and J gave up 4 bases, with 11 bases separating them. The CDR3 extends over 13 amino acids. CDR3 residues: CAISVGGAYEQYF. CDR3 DNA sequence: TGTGCCATCAGTGTAGGTGGCGCATACGAGCAGTACTTC.

J is TRBJ2-7 and V is TRBV2, with 8 positions matching TRBD2. The junction had 7 bases not matched to a gene; V was cut back by 6 bases and J by 6 bases. CDR3 size: 13 residues. Germline CDR1 is SNHLY and CDR2 is FYNNEI. Here the CDR3 DNA reads TGTGCCAGCAGCGACGGACTAGCTGTCGAGCAGTACTTC. Its protein product is CASSDGLAVEQYF.

The chain recombines TRBV27 with TRBJ1-5; possible D gene TRBD1, 5 bases. The CDR3 extends over 14 amino acids. V was trimmed by 6 bases and J by 3 bases, leaving 12 bases between them. Germline CDR1 reads MNHEY; CDR2 reads SMNVEV (reference sequence). For the CDR3, the DNA is TGTGCCAGCAGGCCCGGGACGGCCAATCAGCCCCAGCATTTT. Its protein product is CASRPGTANQPQHF.

The chain employs TRBV9 and TRBJ2-1; 8 bases match TRBD2. Unmatched junction bases numbered 2, after V lost 0 bases and J lost 0 bases. The CDR3 is 16 residues long. Germline values: CDR1 SGDLS, CDR2 YYNGEE. DNA for the CDR3: TGTGCCAGCAGCGTAGACGGGAGGGGCTCCTACAATGAGCAGTTCTTC. It is translated as CASSVDGRGSYNEQFF.

The chain has TRBV27 and TRBJ2-3, with 8 nucleotides matching TRBD2. The CDR3 sequence is 16 residues long. V was clipped by 3 bases and J by 0 bases; unmatched bases: 5. Per the germline V gene, CDR1 is MNHEY and CDR2 is SMNVEV (reference sequence). CDR3: CASSFTSGSSTDTQYF. CDR3 nucleotides: TGTGCCAGCAGTTTTACTAGCGGTTCTAGCACAGATACGCAGTATTTT.